This TCR beta chain was obtained from a study of Ad26.COV2.S vaccination and SARS-CoV-2 variants. Treatment noted: roughly 20 received Ad26.COV2.S at low or high dose, single or two shots; 5 received placebo; per-sample allocation not given. The investigators took samples on day 63 after the first vaccine or placebo injection. Clones were sequenced by immunoSEQ multiplex PCR, and TCRdb holds only the in-frame ones, with some missing. The repertoire consists of about 410,000 clones, with about 90% occurring once and the leading ten covering under 2%. Findings and limits, study-wide: The authors reported substantial breadth in spike-specific CD8+ and CD4+ T cell responses after vaccination. Quantification of TCR breadth and depth may have yielded underestimates of total T cell responses.

With respect to this clone: Its antigen is unidentified.

Deletions cut 0 bases from V and 7 bases from J, with 10 bases between. Germline V gene lookup returns CDR1 SGHTS and CDR2 YDEGEE. The CDR3 loop spans 14 amino acids. The chain is built from TRBV5-8 and TRBJ2-2, with D possibly matching TRBD1 (6 bases). Sequencing was performed on peripheral blood, taken in a trial of Ad26.COV2.S vaccine versus placebo. The source of this sequence is a person aged 18 to 65 who received the Ad26.COV2.S COVID-19 vaccine or a placebo. The chain's CDR3 is CASSLVGGHGELFF. The CDR3 bases are TGTGCCAGCAGCTTGGTTGGGGGACACGGGGAGCTGTTTTTT.